The 28 T cell receptor beta chains in this list originate from one sample, sequenced in a study of blood T cell repertoires in COVID-19. Data came from immunoSEQ multiplex PCR; TCRdb stores just in-frame clones and leaves some out. The sample has hundreds of thousands of clones, 83% seen once. Sequencing input: PBMCs or T cells enriched from blood (not recorded which). Source of these receptors: a woman between 50 and 59 years old who had been exposed to COVID-19.

The chain couples TRBV9 to TRBJ1-4; TRBD1 matches at 7 bases. V lost 4 bases to trimming and J lost 4 bases; unmatched junction nucleotides: 7. This CDR3 contains 15 residues. The germline V gene has CDR1 SGDLS and CDR2 YYNGEE. As DNA, the CDR3 is TGTGCCAGCAGCCCCGGGACAGACCTTAATGAAAAACTGTTTTTT. Its translation: CASSPGTDLNEKLFF.

V gene TRBV7-9 combines with J gene TRBJ2-2; D is unresolved. This CDR3 has 14 residues. CDR1 and CDR2 (germline): SEHNR, FQNEAQ (reference sequence). V was trimmed by 0 bases and J by 7 bases, leaving 9 bases between them. The CDR3: CASSLAQQVGELFF. CDR3 bases: TGTGCCAGCAGCTTAGCGCAGCAGGTCGGGGAGCTGTTTTTT.

J is TRBJ1-2 and V is TRBV9, with D hard to call. Germline V lookup: CDR1 SGDLS, CDR2 YYNGEE. This CDR3 is built from 15 residues. V dropped 3 bases and J dropped 2 bases, with 14 bases sitting between them. The CDR3 sequence: CASSDDGGMNYGYTF. DNA for the CDR3: TGTGCCAGCAGCGACGACGGAGGGATGAACTATGGCTACACCTTC.

This sequence joins TRBV6-2 or TRBV6-3 and TRBJ1-6, with 9 bases identical to TRBD1. Losses at the gene ends were 2 bases for V and 7 bases for J; bases not matched to a gene: 6. Germline V gene data show CDR1 as MNHEY and CDR2 as SVGEGT. The CDR3 extends over 16 amino acids. CDR3 in amino acids: CASSYGTGIGNSPLHF. CDR3 sequence (DNA): TGTGCCAGCAGTTACGGGACAGGGATTGGCAATTCACCCCTCCACTTT.

This chain joins TRBV28 and TRBJ1-2; D is unresolved. Germline-derived CDR1 and CDR2 are MDHEN and SYDVKM. V was pared by 5 bases and J by 6 bases, with 10 bases between. The CDR3 covers 12 residues. CDR3 loop: CASSERVDGYTF. CDR3 in DNA: TGTGCCAGCAGTGAGAGAGTGGATGGCTACACCTTC.

This clone was found a few times. This rearrangement joins TRBV30 to TRBJ2-2; TRBD2 aligns across 8 bases. This CDR3 spans 14 amino acids. Germline CDR1 is GTSNPN and CDR2 is SVGIG (reference sequence). After removal of 0 bases from V and 6 bases from J, the junction contained 3 bases not matched to a gene. The CDR3: CAWSVRGGAGELFF. The DNA of the CDR3 is TGTGCCTGGAGTGTACGGGGGGGTGCCGGGGAGCTGTTTTTT. Based on the CDR3 plus reference TRBV30 and TRBJ2-2, the full variable domain is SQTIHQWPATLVQPVGSPLSLECTVEGTSNPNLYWYRQAAGRGLQLLFYSVGIGQISSEVPQNLSASRPQDRQFILSSKKLLLSDSGFYLCAWSVRGGAGELFFGEGSRLTVL.

The gene calls are TRBV7-2 and TRBJ2-2; 9 bases line up with TRBD2. J lost 8 bases, V lost 5 bases, and 6 bases had no gene match. Germline-derived CDR1 and CDR2 are SGHTA and FQGNSA. This CDR3 is built from 14 residues. CDR3 DNA sequence: TGTGCCAGCAGCCCGGGACTAGCAAGGGGGGAGCTGTTTTTT. Its translation is CASSPGLARGELFF.

The V call is TRBV27, the J call TRBJ1-5; tentative D call: TRBD1 (6 bases). This CDR3 spans 14 amino acids. V dropped 5 bases and J dropped 4 bases, with 12 bases sitting between them. Looked up from germline, CDR1 is MNHEY and CDR2 is SMNVEV (reference sequence). The CDR3 region is CASSLRGKNQPQHF. The CDR3 DNA is TGTGCCAGCAGTCTCAGGGGCAAAAATCAGCCCCAGCATTTT.

The rearrangement uses TRBV25-1 and TRBJ1-1; D unclear. Germline-derived CDR1 and CDR2 are MGHDK and SYGVNS. This CDR3 spans 14 amino acids. V was pared by 1 base and J by 3 bases, with 9 bases between. CDR3 nucleotides: TGTGCCAGCAGTGAATTCGGAGCTTACACTGAAGCTTTCTTT. Protein product: CASSEFGAYTEAFF.

The V and J genes are TRBV7-2 and TRBJ2-7; a possible D gene is TRBD2 (5 bases). With 4 bases removed from V and 7 bases from J, the gap between germline ends came to 23 bases. Germline V gives CDR1 SGHTA, CDR2 FQGNSA. This CDR3 spans 16 amino acids. This CDR3 is CASSSLAGDTYVEQYF. In DNA form, the CDR3 reads TGTGCCAGCAGCTCCCTTGCCGGGGATACCTACGTGGAGCAGTACTTC. The full variable domain, rest sourced from reference TRBV7-2 and TRBJ2-7, is GAGVSQSPSNKVTEKGKDVELRCDPISGHTALYWYRQSLGQGLEFLIYFQGNSAPDKSGLPSDRFSAERTGGSVSTLTIQRTQQEDSAVYLCASSSLAGDTYVEQYFGPGTRLTVT.

The chain uses TRBV19 and TRBJ1-1; 7 bases align to TRBD1. The CDR3 runs to 15 residues. Germline assignment: CDR1 LNHDA and CDR2 SQIVND (reference sequence). The V gene end was trimmed by 3 bases and the J gene end by 11 bases; junction bases not matched to a gene: 15. Here the CDR3 DNA reads TGTGCCAGTAGTATGGGAAGGTGGCAGGGGGGTACGGCTTTCTTT. Translation gives CASSMGRWQGGTAFF.

This clone was seen a handful of times. V gene TRBV27 combines with J gene TRBJ2-3, with TRBD1 matching over 10 bases. This CDR3 spans 16 amino acids. CDR1 and CDR2 from the germline V gene are MNHEY and SMNVEV (reference sequence). The trim removed 2 bases at V and 3 bases at J, leaving 5 bases unmatched. CDR3 sequence reads: CASSLRGQGPTDTQYF. The CDR3 coding sequence is TGTGCCAGCAGTTTAAGGGGACAGGGGCCAACAGATACGCAGTATTTT.

The chain combines TRBV19 with TRBJ1-1; D perhaps matches TRBD1 (5 bases). Trimming stripped 5 bases from V and 5 bases from J, with 12 bases between. Germline V gene lookup returns CDR1 LNHDA and CDR2 SQIVND (reference sequence). The CDR3 sequence is 13 residues long. Here the CDR3 reads CASSRDGGTEAFF. The CDR3 DNA follows: TGTGCCAGTAGTCGGGACGGGGGGACTGAAGCTTTCTTT.

The V and J genes are TRBV7-2 and TRBJ1-5; the match to TRBD1 covers 8 bases. CDR1 and CDR2 from the germline V gene are SGHTA and FQGNSA. Losses at the gene ends were 4 bases for V and 5 bases for J; bases not matched to a gene: 1. The CDR3 runs 13 residues. The DNA for the CDR3 is TGTGCCAGCAGCTCACAGGGGGATCAGCCCCAGCATTTT. This encodes CASSSQGDQPQHF.

This clone was counted a single time. The V and J genes are TRBV27 and TRBJ1-1; no firm D call. Germline V CDR1 and CDR2: MNHEY, SMNVEV (reference sequence). The germline V and J ends were trimmed by 6 bases and 3 bases, with 11 bases remaining between them. This CDR3 spans 13 amino acids. DNA of the CDR3: TGTGCCAGCAGCCCAGAAATATACACTGAAGCTTTCTTT. This gives the protein CASSPEIYTEAFF.

V usage is TRBV5-6 and J usage is TRBJ1-6; D is unresolved. CDR3 size: 16 residues. Germline lookup yields CDR1 SGHDT and CDR2 YYEEEE. V lost 3 bases and J lost 7, with 17 bases in between. CDR3 loop: CASSSAGRSRNSPLHF. DNA of the CDR3: TGTGCCAGCAGCTCCGCGGGAAGGAGTCGGAATTCACCCCTCCACTTT.

This clone was detected many times. The rearrangement links TRBV10-1 to TRBJ2-5, with 8 bases aligning to TRBD1. Germline assignment: CDR1 WNHNN and CDR2 SYGVQD (reference sequence). The V gene end was trimmed by 4 bases and the J gene end by 3 bases; junction bases not matched to a gene: 7. The CDR3 runs to 15 residues. The DNA for the CDR3 is TGCGCCAGCAGTGGAGGACAGGGCGAGGAAGAGACCCAGTACTTC. Translation gives CASSGGQGEEETQYF.

The chain combines TRBV3-1 (or the pseudogene TRBV3-2) with TRBJ1-5, with D maybe TRBD1 (5 bases). CDR3 length: 15 residues. The V gene lost 3 bases and the J gene lost 6 bases, with 15 bases spanning the gap. The germline V gene has CDR1 LGHDT and CDR2 YNNKEL (reference sequence). The CDR3 reads CASSHRHVQGQPQHF. CDR3 nucleotide sequence: TGTGCCAGCAGCCACCGACACGTTCAGGGTCAGCCCCAGCATTTT.

The chain has TRBV5-1 and TRBJ1-1; 7 positions match TRBD1. The CDR3 spans 17 residues. Germline trimming cut 0 bases from V and 0 bases from J; bases unmatched to any gene: 8. CDR1 SGHRS and CDR2 YFSETQ come from the germline V gene. In nucleotides, the CDR3 is TGCGCCAGCAGCTTGGAGGTGGGGACAGTGATGAACACTGAAGCTTTCTTT. Translating gives CASSLEVGTVMNTEAFF.

The chain is built from TRBV6-4 and TRBJ1-2; D might be TRBD1 (6 bases). CDR3 length equals 15 residues. Trimming cost V 5 bases and J 2 bases, with 15 bases left between them. Germline V gene data show CDR1 as MRHNA and CDR2 as SNTAGT. CDR3 amino acids: CASSLFPGQNYGYTF. CDR3 DNA sequence: TGTGCCAGCAGTCTCTTCCCGGGACAAAACTATGGCTACACCTTC.

The rearrangement links TRBV11-2 to TRBJ1-1; a weak D match, TRBD1 (6 bases). CDR3 length: 16 amino acids. V lost 5 bases to trimming and J lost 1 base, with 17 bases between them. CDR1 is SGHAT and CDR2 is FQNNGV in the germline V gene. CDR3 residues: CASSLGPTGENTEAFF. The CDR3 nucleotides read TGTGCCAGCAGCCTCGGCCCGACAGGAGAGAACACTGAAGCTTTCTTT.

The CDR3 sequence: CASSSGQGGGTYEAFF. The CDR3 region has the DNA TGTGCCAGCAGCTCAGGACAGGGGGGGGGAACTTATGAAGCTTTCTTT. The J gene is TRBJ1-1, the V gene TRBV11-2; 10 bases align to TRBD1. The CDR3 sequence is 16 residues long. Trimming at V came to 4 bases and at J to 7 bases, leaving 12 bases not matched to a gene. Germline V gene sequence: CDR1 SGHAT, CDR2 FQNNGV.

The gene calls are TRBV5-5 and TRBJ1-2, with D possibly TRBD1 on 6 matching bases. This CDR3 region has 13 residues. Germline-derived CDR1 and CDR2 are SGHKS and YYEKEE (reference sequence). The germline V and J ends were trimmed by 2 bases and 3 bases, with 8 bases remaining between them. This chain's CDR3 is CASSLGGDYGYTF. As DNA, the CDR3 is TGTGCCAGCAGCTTAGGGGGGGACTATGGCTACACCTTC.

This clone was seen a handful of times. V gene TRBV5-1 combines with J gene TRBJ1-3; D unresolved. Trimming took off 5 bases at V and 1 base at J, with 10 bases between the two ends. CDR1 SGHRS and CDR2 YFSETQ come from the germline V gene. This CDR3 contains 14 residues. The CDR3 spells CASSREGSGNTIYF. CDR3 DNA: TGCGCCAGCAGTCGGGAAGGTTCTGGAAACACCATATATTTT.

Only a few counts were recorded for this clone. This chain's CDR3 is CASTPHRAGGGEAFF. In nucleotides, the CDR3 is TGTGCCAGCACTCCCCATCGCGCTGGGGGGGGTGAAGCTTTCTTT. V gene TRBV28 combines with J gene TRBJ1-1; D may be TRBD1 (5 bases). The ends were cut back, 7 bases at V and 7 bases at J, with 22 bases in the middle. The germline CDR1 and CDR2 sequences are MDHEN and SYDVKM. CDR3 size: 15 residues.

This chain connects TRBV11-2 to TRBJ2-1, with D possibly being TRBD1 (5 bases). Germline CDR1 and CDR2: SGHAT and FQNNGV. Trimming pared 7 bases from V and 8 bases from J, leaving 15 bases between. The CDR3 length is 13 residues. The CDR3 is CASNLNIGDEQFF. The CDR3 DNA is TGTGCCAGCAACCTTAATATAGGGGATGAGCAGTTCTTC.

J is TRBJ1-1 and V is TRBV28; D is ambiguous. V lost 8 bases and J 6 bases, leaving 10 bases between the germline ends. The CDR3 is made up of 11 amino acids. Germline values: CDR1 MDHEN, CDR2 SYDVKM. In DNA form, the CDR3 reads TGTGCCAGCCGTTCCCGCGCTGAAGCTTTCTTT. Translating gives CASRSRAEAFF.

Here the CDR3 DNA reads TGTGCCAGCCTAGCTTACGGCAGTAAAAATCCGTACACCTTC. This encodes CASLAYGSKNPYTF. The J gene is TRBJ1-2, the V gene TRBV7-9; D is unclear. The CDR3 has 14 residues. CDR1 SEHNR and CDR2 FQNEAQ come from the germline V gene (reference sequence). V was clipped by 8 bases and J by 11 bases, with 24 bases between them.